Listed here is a single T cell receptor beta chain. Germline assignment: CDR1 ENHRY and CDR2 SYGVKD. The CDR3 has 15 residues. The V end was cut by 0 bases, the J end by 2 bases, with 7 bases between. TCR beta chains were sequenced at survey level with immunoSEQ. Sequencing was performed with immunoSEQ multiplex PCR; in TCRdb, only in-frame clones are kept and a portion is missing. The profile shows about 50,000 clones, over 90% of them singletons. This chain links TRBV10-3 with TRBJ2-2; D remains unclear. The sequenced material came from PBMCs. This clonotype originated in a man between 35 and 55 years old with rheumatoid arthritis. The CDR3 loop is CAISESNSNTGELFF. The CDR3 bases are TGTGCCATCAGTGAGTCGAATAGCAACACCGGGGAGCTGTTTTTT.